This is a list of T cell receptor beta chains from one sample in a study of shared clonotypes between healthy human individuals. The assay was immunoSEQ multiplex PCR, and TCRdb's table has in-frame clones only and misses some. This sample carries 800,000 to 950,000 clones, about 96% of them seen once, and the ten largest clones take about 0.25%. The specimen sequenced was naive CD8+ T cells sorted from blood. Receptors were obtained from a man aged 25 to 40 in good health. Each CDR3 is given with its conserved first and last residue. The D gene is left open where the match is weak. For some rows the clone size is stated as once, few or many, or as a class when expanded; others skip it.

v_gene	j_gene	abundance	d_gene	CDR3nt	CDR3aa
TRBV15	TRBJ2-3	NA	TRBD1	TGTGCCACCAGCAGAGTCTGGGAACCAAGCACAGGGGCGAGGGTAGATACGCAGTATTTT	CATSRVWEPSTGARVDTQYF
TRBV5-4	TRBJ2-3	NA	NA	TGTGCCAGCAGCTTGTTGGACAGAAGCACAGATACGCAGTATTTT	CASSLLDRSTDTQYF
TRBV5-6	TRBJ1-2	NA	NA	TGTGCCAGCAGCTTGGGCGGAGGGGACTATGGCTACACCTTC	CASSLGGGDYGYTF
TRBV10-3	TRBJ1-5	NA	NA	TGTGCCATCAGTGAGTCGAGGGGCCTCAATCAGCCCCAGCATTTT	CAISESRGLNQPQHF
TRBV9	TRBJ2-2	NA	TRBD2	TGTGCCAGCAGCGTAGGGAGCGGGAGTGCCGGGGAGCTGTTTTTT	CASSVGSGSAGELFF
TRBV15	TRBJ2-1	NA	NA	TGTGCCACCAGCAGCAGAAATGAGCAGTTCTTC	CATSSRNEQFF
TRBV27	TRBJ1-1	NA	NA	TGTGCCAGCTGTACGTTTTCGGGCACTGAAGCTTTCTTT	CASCTFSGTEAFF
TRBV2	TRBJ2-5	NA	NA	TGTGCCAGCAGTGATAAGGAGACCCAGTACTTC	CASSDKETQYF
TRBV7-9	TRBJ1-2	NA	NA	TGTGCCAGCAGCTTAGTGTTGGAGCACTATGGCTACACCTTC	CASSLVLEHYGYTF
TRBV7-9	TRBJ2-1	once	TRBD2	TGTGCCAGCAGTTTCCTAGCGGGAGGGCCAAAGGATGAGCAGTTCTTC	CASSFLAGGPKDEQFF
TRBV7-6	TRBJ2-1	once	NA	TGTGCCAGCAGCTTATTCCCCATCCTGGGGCAGTTCTTC	CASSLFPILGQFF
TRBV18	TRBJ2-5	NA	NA	TGTGCCAGCTCACCGGTAGGGACACCCTGGGAGACCCAGTACTTC	CASSPVGTPWETQYF
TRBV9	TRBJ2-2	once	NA	TGTGCCAGCAGCGCAAACAGGGTCCCAACCGGGGAGCTGTTTTTT	CASSANRVPTGELFF
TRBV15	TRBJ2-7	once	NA	TGTGCCACCAGCAGAGGAGGCTACGAGCAGTACTTC	CATSRGGYEQYF
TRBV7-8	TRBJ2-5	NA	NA	TGTGCCAGCAGCTTGGGGGTTGGTTCTCAAGAGACCCAGTACTTC	CASSLGVGSQETQYF
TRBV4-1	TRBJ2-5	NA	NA	TGCGCCAGCAGCCAACCAACCGGCAGGTTGGAGACCCAGTACTTC	CASSQPTGRLETQYF
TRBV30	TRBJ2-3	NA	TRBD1	TGTGCCTGGGCCCAGGGGGCGACAGATACGCAGTATTTT	CAWAQGATDTQYF
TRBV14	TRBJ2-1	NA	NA	TGTGCCAGCAGCACACTTGGGACTTCGCCCTACAATGAGCAGTTCTTC	CASSTLGTSPYNEQFF
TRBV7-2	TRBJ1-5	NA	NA	TGTGCCAGCAGCTTGAGTTTGGGGGAGCCCCAGCATTTT	CASSLSLGEPQHF
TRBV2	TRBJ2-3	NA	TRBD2	TGTGCCAGCAGTGAATCTAGCGGGAGAGGTTGGGGCACAGATACGCAGTATTTT	CASSESSGRGWGTDTQYF
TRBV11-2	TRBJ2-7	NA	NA	TGTGCCAGCAGTCGTGGGGTTTACAACTACGAGCAGTACTTC	CASSRGVYNYEQYF
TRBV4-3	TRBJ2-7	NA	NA	TGCGCCAGCAGCCAAGATGATGGAGCAAACTACGAGCAGTACTTC	CASSQDDGANYEQYF
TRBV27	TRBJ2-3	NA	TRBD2	TGTGCCAGCAGTTCGCTTACTAGCGGAACATCTATTGGAACAGATACGCAGTATTTT	CASSSLTSGTSIGTDTQYF
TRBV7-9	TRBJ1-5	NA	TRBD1	TGTGCCAGCAGCGGGGGGACAGGGGGCAATCAGCCCCAGCATTTT	CASSGGTGGNQPQHF
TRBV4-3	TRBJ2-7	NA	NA	TGCGCCAGCAGCCAAGAGGATTCGGAGGGATCCTACGAGCAGTACTTC	CASSQEDSEGSYEQYF
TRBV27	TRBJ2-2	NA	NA	TGTGCCAGCAGTCCCCGGGACGTGAGAGGGCTGTTTTTT	CASSPRDVRGLFF
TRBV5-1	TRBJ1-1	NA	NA	TGCGCCAGCAGCTTGGCCAGCACTGAAGCTTTCTTT	CASSLASTEAFF
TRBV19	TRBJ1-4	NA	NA	TGTGCCAGTAGTAGGAACAGCGAAGGGGGTGAAAAACTGTTTTTT	CASSRNSEGGEKLFF
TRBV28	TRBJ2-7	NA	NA	TGTGCCAGCAGTTACTTGGCCGCGGAATACTCCTACGAGCAGTACTTC	CASSYLAAEYSYEQYF
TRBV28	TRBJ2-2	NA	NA	TGTGCCAGCAGCTCCAATAATCCCGGGGAGCTGTTTTTT	CASSSNNPGELFF
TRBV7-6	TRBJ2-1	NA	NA	TGTGCCAGCACCCGAGGGGTCACAAATGAGCAGTTCTTC	CASTRGVTNEQFF
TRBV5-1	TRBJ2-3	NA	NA	TGCGCCAGCGCCCCTGCTAGCGGCACAGATACGCAGTATTTT	CASAPASGTDTQYF
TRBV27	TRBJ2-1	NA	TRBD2	TGTGCCAGCAGTTTTGGTGAGCGGGGGTACAATGAGCAGTTCTTC	CASSFGERGYNEQFF
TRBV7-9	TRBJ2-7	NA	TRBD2	TGTGCCAGCAGCTCCAGGGAGGGTCCCTACGAGCAGTACTTC	CASSSREGPYEQYF
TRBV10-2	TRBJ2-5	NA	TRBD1	TGCGCCAGCAGGGACAGGGGCGGGTGGGAGACCCAGTACTTC	CASRDRGGWETQYF
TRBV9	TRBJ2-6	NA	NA	TGTGCCAGCAGCACACGGGACTCTCTCTCTGGGGCCAACGTCCTGACTTTC	CASSTRDSLSGANVLTF
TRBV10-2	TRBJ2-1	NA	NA	TGCGCCAGCAGTGACGGGAGCTCCTACAATGAGCAGTTCTTC	CASSDGSSYNEQFF
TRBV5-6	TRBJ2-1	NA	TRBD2	TGTGCCAGCAGCTCAAAAGTTCTAGCGGTTATCTACAATGAGCAGTTCTTC	CASSSKVLAVIYNEQFF
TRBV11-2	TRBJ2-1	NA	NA	TGTGCCAGCAGCTTAGTGGAGTCCTACAATGAGCAGTTCTTC	CASSLVESYNEQFF
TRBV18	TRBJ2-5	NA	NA	TGTGCCAGCTCAGACCGGGACTTTAGGGAGACCCAGTACTTC	CASSDRDFRETQYF
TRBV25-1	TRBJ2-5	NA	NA	TGTGCCAGCAGTGAATATCTGCCATATGGCCAGTACTTC	CASSEYLPYGQYF
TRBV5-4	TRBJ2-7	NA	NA	TGTGCCAGCAGCTTGTCGGGGGCGGGAGTTGATCAGTACTTC	CASSLSGAGVDQYF
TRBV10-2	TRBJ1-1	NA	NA	TGCGCCAGCAGTGAGTCGGCAGGGTGGTTTGAAGCTTTCTTT	CASSESAGWFEAFF
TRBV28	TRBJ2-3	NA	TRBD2	TGTGCCAGCAGTTACCGTGTAGTTAGCGGGAAGTCAGATACGCAGTATTTT	CASSYRVVSGKSDTQYF